Described below is a single T cell receptor (beta chain) sequence and its context. No antigen is known for it. Per-base qualities were not stored, and no clone one base away is much larger. The cohort consisted of more than 650 healthy bone marrow donors. Cohort members were all nominally healthy when sampled, although unrecorded immune exposures were likely present. The donor tested CMV seronegative and was one of the 352 seronegative cohort members. A peripheral blood sample was collected from each donor, and TCR beta sequencing was performed on peripheral blood mononuclear cells. The Qiagen DNeasy Blood Extraction Kit was used to extract genomic DNA from the blood cell samples. The sample belongs to a study of cytomegalovirus exposure and HLA in healthy donors (dated by TCRdb to about 2017). Study-level background: An earlier analysis of roughly 500 of the donors reported 276 Gb of sequence data and 117 million unique TCR beta sequences obtained from about 179 million T cells. Approximately 300 gigabases of sequencing data and roughly 90 million unique TCR sequences were included in an early release covering about 620 HLA-typed donors. The genetic ancestry cluster associated with self-reported Caucasian donors included about 84% of the 398 genotyped donors. The study aimed to test whether cataloging public T cell receptors could reveal signatures of past pathogen exposure. Using immunosequencing, the study profiled T cell repertoires from fewer than 850 subjects and related those repertoires to cytomegalovirus serostatus. Along with the approximately 700-subject first cohort, a separate validation cohort of approximately 110 different subjects was used. The study combined high-throughput TCR immunosequencing, statistical association of individual TCRs with disease status, and machine learning to predict cytomegalovirus infection status. To study patterns of TCR occurrence, a later analysis re-analyzed previously published TCR beta repertoires from under 750 donors and added high-resolution HLA genotyping. The later analysis used no new phenotypic data to find candidate immune exposures, relying instead on TCR beta sequences and their occurrence across donors. In an earlier analysis of more than 550 of the donors, high-throughput TCR beta sequencing was used to judge whether each TCR beta V gene segment behaved as functional or pseudogenic. Donor age, sex, ethnicity and CMV serostatus were collected together with the repertoire data. Genome-wide SNP genotypes for about 65% of the 666 donors were used in a later genetic analysis, which treated that subset as a discovery cohort. Every repertoire in the discovery cohort had been generated on one and the same sequencing platform. Both class I and class II loci were covered by HLA typing, at four-digit resolution. The number of typed donors differed by locus: about 620-630 for A, B, C, DRB1 and DQB1; some 500 for DQA1; 600 to 610 for DPA1; and around 470 for DPB1. Because of strong linkage in the cohort, roughly 5 DR-DQ haplotypes were treated as single units for association and clustering. Among roughly 400 genotyped donors of the cohort, an average of around 250,000 unique TCR beta nucleotide sequences was sequenced per donor, of which approximately 19% were non-productive.

The library was obtained by the immunoSEQ multiplex PCR assay. For the multiplex PCR, a mixture combining 60 forward primers for TCR Vbeta segments and 13 reverse primers for TCR Jbeta segments was used. A multiplex PCR assay on genomic DNA amplified the CDR3 region of rearranged TCR beta genes. The amplified TCR beta libraries were sequenced on the Illumina HiSeq System as 87-base-pair reads. The study's own analysis went as follows. A later analysis counted about 76 million unique TCR beta chains across the 700 or so repertoires, and around 12 million of these chains were shared by at least two donors. Raw reads were error-corrected and collapsed into unique sequences with a nearest-neighbor algorithm that merged closely related sequences to remove PCR and sequencing errors. V, D and J gene segments were assigned by aligning CDR3 sequences to IMGT reference sequences. For a sequence to be retained, at least a six-nucleotide match to both a V gene segment and a J gene segment was required. Rearrangements were classified as productive when the CDR3 lacked stop codons and remained in frame with V and J, and all other rearrangements were classified as non-productive. CDR3 was defined according to IMGT convention as the region running from the second conserved V-encoded cysteine to the conserved J-encoded phenylalanine. In an earlier analysis of 587 of the donors, sequences lacking an unambiguous match to a single V gene segment were excluded. An earlier analysis of some 610 of the donors called V segments functional above 56.7% productive rearrangements and segregating when the between-donor standard deviation exceeded 5%. A statistical classification framework was built for diagnosing cytomegalovirus status from the catalog of TCR beta chain sequences. In a later analysis, TCR nucleotide sequences were compared against IMGT/GENE-DB human TR gene sequences so that V and J genes could be assigned. Using the TCRdist pipeline, a later analysis assigned CDR3 sequences along with most-parsimonious VDJ recombination scenarios. In a later analysis, each TCR beta chain was defined by its CDR3 amino acid sequence together with its V-gene family, and reads without a unique V-gene family were excluded. A later analysis removed 600 or so highly shared, low-generation-probability nucleotide sequences to deal with suspected cross-contamination and a sequencing artifact. In a later analysis, a clonal expansion index for each public chain was calculated from normalized within-repertoire ranks of inferred template counts. A later analysis computed generation probabilities with a VDJ recombination model fitted to out-of-frame rearrangements, and checked the results against IGoR. In a later analysis, TCR-TCR, TCR-HLA and TCR-CMV co-occurrence was scored with hypergeometric tests, and a repertoire-size bias correction was applied to TCR pairs. In a later analysis, false discovery rates were estimated by permuting HLA or CMV assignments 20 times. A later analysis grouped co-occurring TCRs with DBSCAN, adding TCRdist sequence similarity when clustering within HLA-allele-positive subsets. For co-occurrence clustering, repertoires with fewer than 30,000 or more than 120,000 public chains were excluded, along with several repertoires with anomalous nucleotide sharing. TCRdb provides this immuneACCESS table in a form limited to in-frame rearrangements. Some clones are lacking; in checked studies, under half of them reflect an unresolved V gene, and why the rest are absent is not known. V and J calls and clone size are as listed in that table; D and trimming were resolved from the DNA. This sample is represented by about 170,000 clones; over 80% of them were singletons. The ten largest clonotypes hold approximately 2.2% of the sample.

V was cut back by 5 bases and J by 2 bases, leaving a gap of 16 bases between them. The CDR3, from cysteine to phenylalanine, totals 15 residues. The CDR3 DNA has 45 bases and is translated from base 1. CDR1 and CDR2 (SGHRS, YFSETQ) derive from the germline V gene. Paper-wide results and their limitations: HLA typing was unavailable for some donors at each locus, so association tests used only the typed subset. A further reported finding was that TCR beta sequences accurately predicted the HLA-A and HLA-B alleles for most subjects in the first cohort. The earlier analysis of fewer than 750 of the donors excluded 15 to 20 rarely observed V segments, including chromosome 9 orphons, because counts were too low. A later genetic analysis associated a missense DCLRE1C variant with V-gene and J-gene trimming of TCR beta chains, and an independent cohort replicated the association. A group of highly shared sequence variants was considered likely to be a technical artifact of the sequencing pipeline. According to the authors, the approach could potentially be generalized to other disease states and immunological phenotypes. Correlated functional status among segregating V segments might reflect linkage disequilibrium, but an unknown experimental factor could not be ruled out. In a later analysis, most CMV-associated TCR beta chains were found to appear HLA-restricted, with HLA associations seemingly driven largely by CMV exposure. In both the original and validation cohorts, the classifier was reported to diagnose cytomegalovirus status with high specificity and sensitivity. The study gave a list of 150 to 200 TCR beta chains associated with cytomegalovirus. A later genetic analysis reported fewer N-insertions in productive TCRs among donors in an Asian-associated ancestry cluster than the roughly 690-donor mean. In a later analysis, TCR association rates were found to vary across HLA loci, with the most associated TCRs seen for DRB1 alleles and the fewest for HLA-C alleles. In an earlier analysis of fewer than 700 of the donors, most TCR beta V segments appeared in productive rearrangements about 87% or about 30% of the time, broadly matching IMGT annotations. CMV serostatus was the only immune exposure information available for the cohort. While some public TCRs were present in many individuals, most TCR sequences turned up only very rarely across donors. The cohort was sequenced for TCR beta chains only, and without alpha or paired-chain data the features that could be detected were limited. In a later analysis, HLA-associated TCR beta chains showed more clonal expansion and lower generation probabilities than non-associated chains that were equally common. Several of the top co-occurrence clusters appeared to be linked to parvovirus B19, influenza, CMV and Epstein-Barr virus, according to a later analysis. Assigning TCR associations to individual alleles was difficult when HLA alleles, especially DR and DQ, strongly co-occurred. The 87-base-pair reads could not distinguish some IMGT-functional V segments, including TRBV6-2 and TRBV6-3, so those segments were excluded. The presence/absence analyses assumed that sequencing depth was roughly uniform across donors, and that assumption may not be true. In vitro tests confirmed that a few of the cytomegalovirus-associated TCR beta chains recognize cytomegalovirus antigens. A later analysis associated 16,951 TCR beta sequences with specific HLA alleles at a false discovery rate of 0.05.

The chain is encoded by TRBV5-1 joined to TRBJ1-2; the D gene is perhaps TRBD1, on 6 matching bases. Material for sequencing was PBMCs. The TCR comes from a male donor in good health and CMV-seronegative. DNA sequence: TGCGCCAGCAGACAATACAGGGAGGGGAACTATGGCTACACCTTC. Translated, it gives CASRQYREGNYGYTF.